A single sample gave rise to the 13 T cell receptor beta chains below, sequenced in a study of blood T cell repertoires in COVID-19. Using immunoSEQ multiplex PCR, the repertoire was profiled, and TCRdb retains in-frame clones only, with some absent. The data show approximately 56,000 clones, roughly 91% seen once. The source material was peripheral blood. These receptors all come from a man of 80 years or more with active or convalescent COVID-19.

The V and J genes are TRBV7-9 and TRBJ2-2; no clear D. Per the germline V gene, CDR1 is SEHNR and CDR2 is FQNEAQ (reference sequence). The V end lost 5 bases, the J end lost 3 bases, and 19 bases lay between the germline ends. This CDR3 has 17 residues. The CDR3 protein is CASSPRGGTLDTGELFF. CDR3 sequence (DNA): TGTGCCAGCAGCCCCCGCGGTGGTACTCTAGACACCGGGGAGCTGTTTTTT.

The V call is TRBV6-1, the J call TRBJ2-7; 8 bases align to TRBD2. CDR1 MNHNS and CDR2 SASEGT come from the germline V gene. The CDR3 runs to 15 residues. V shed 0 bases, J shed 4 bases, and the junction held 5 bases outside the gene matches. CDR3 DNA sequence: TGTGCCAGCAGTGAAGCGGGACTAGAGATTTACGAGCAGTACTTC. Its protein product is CASSEAGLEIYEQYF.

CDR3 loop: CATSRDRGLIGELFF. In nucleotides, the CDR3 is TGTGCCACCAGCAGAGACAGGGGGCTGATCGGGGAGCTGTTTTTT. J is TRBJ2-2 and V is TRBV15, with 8 bases identical to TRBD1. CDR1 is LNHNV, CDR2 YYDKDF, per germline (reference sequence). This CDR3 has 15 amino acids. V gave up 0 bases and J gave up 7 bases; unmatched junction bases: 4. The whole variable domain, remainder taken from reference TRBV15 and TRBJ2-2, is DAMVIQNPRYQVTQFGKPVTLSCSQTLNHNVMYWYQQKSSQAPKLLFHYYDKDFNNEADTPDNFQSRRPNTSFCFLDIRSPGLGDTAMYLCATSRDRGLIGELFFGEGSRLTVL.

The V and J genes are TRBV3-1 (or the pseudogene TRBV3-2) and TRBJ1-1; D uncertain. Germline CDR1 is LGHDT and CDR2 is YNNKEL (reference sequence). The V gene lost 0 bases and the J gene lost 4 bases, with 9 bases spanning the gap. The CDR3 covers 14 residues. CDR3 DNA: TGTGCCAGCAGCCAAGATCCCCAAATCACTGAAGCTTTCTTT. Amino acid sequence: CASSQDPQITEAFF.

A word on this clone: Different DNA sequences within this sample yield the same CDR3. V usage is TRBV6-5 and J usage is TRBJ2-2; tentatively, D is TRBD1 (5 bases). V lost 6 bases and J lost 1, with 9 bases in between. There are 14 residues in the CDR3. Per the germline V gene, CDR1 is MNHEY and CDR2 is SVGAGI. The CDR3 nucleotides read TGTGCCAGCAGCTTAGACAGGAACACCGGGGAGCTGTTTTTT. Its translation: CASSLDRNTGELFF.

The V gene is TRBV9, the J gene TRBJ2-2; maybe TRBD2 (6 bases). Between the trimmed V and J ends, which lost 6 bases and 4 bases, there was a span of 10 bases. CDR3 length: 13 residues. Germline V gives CDR1 SGDLS, CDR2 YYNGEE. CDR3 sequence: CASTTGGTGELFF. CDR3 DNA: TGTGCCAGCACCACCGGGGGCACCGGGGAGCTGTTTTTT.

This sequence joins TRBV7-9 and TRBJ2-5; D gene ambiguous. Trimming stripped 4 bases from V and 4 bases from J, with 10 bases between. The CDR3 has 13 residues. Germline values: CDR1 SEHNR, CDR2 FQNEAQ (reference sequence). CDR3 DNA: TGTGCCAGCAGCTCATCCCCTACAGAGACCCAGTACTTC. It codes for CASSSSPTETQYF.

The chain has TRBV5-1 and TRBJ2-2; tentative D call: TRBD1 (6 bases). The CDR3 runs 18 residues. CDR1 is SGHRS and CDR2 is YFSETQ in the germline V gene. V was clipped by 0 bases and J by 0 bases, with 15 bases between them. CDR3 bases: TGCGCCAGCAGCTTGGCTGGGCAGGGGCTGACGAACACCGGGGAGCTGTTTTTT. This gives the protein CASSLAGQGLTNTGELFF.

V gene TRBV28 combines with J gene TRBJ2-5; 7 bases agree with TRBD2. From germline, CDR1 is MDHEN and CDR2 SYDVKM. J gave up 2 bases and V 3 bases, and 9 bases lay outside the gene matches. The CDR3 is 16 amino acids. In DNA, the CDR3 is TGTGCCAGCAGTTTCAACCGGGTGCGGGGGCAAGAGACCCAGTACTTC. As protein: CASSFNRVRGQETQYF.

The chain has TRBV9 and TRBJ2-1; TRBD1 aligns across 10 bases. This CDR3 has 16 residues. Germline-derived CDR1 and CDR2 are SGDLS and YYNGEE. Trimming took 3 bases from V and 1 from J; bases not matched to a gene: 4. The CDR3 DNA reads TGTGCCAGCAGCGCCCGGACAGGGGGGTCCTACAATGAGCAGTTCTTC. This encodes CASSARTGGSYNEQFF.

The chain is built from TRBV27 and TRBJ1-6; a possible D gene is TRBD1 (6 bases). Germline CDR1 is MNHEY and CDR2 is SMNVEV (reference sequence). This CDR3 has 16 amino acids. Trimming took 6 bases from V and 6 from J, leaving 18 bases between them. The CDR3 sequence is CASSPNSRQVNSPLHF. The CDR3 DNA is TGTGCCAGCAGCCCTAACTCCCGACAGGTTAATTCACCCCTCCACTTT.

CDR3 amino acids: CAWKQGSEAFF. The DNA for the CDR3 is TGTGCCTGGAAACAGGGAAGTGAAGCTTTCTTT. The rearrangement links TRBV30 to TRBJ1-1; possibly TRBD1 for D (6 bases). V was pared by 4 bases and J by 7 bases, with 10 bases between. The CDR3 runs 11 residues. Germline loops: CDR1 GTSNPN, CDR2 SVGIG (reference sequence).

V gene TRBV27 combines with J gene TRBJ2-2, with 8 bases identical to TRBD1. Germline V lookup: CDR1 MNHEY, CDR2 SMNVEV (reference sequence). V gave up 3 bases and J gave up 4 bases; unmatched junction bases: 4. CDR3 length: 15 amino acids. The CDR3 loop is CASSFGQGATGELFF. DNA of the CDR3: TGTGCCAGCAGTTTCGGGCAGGGGGCCACCGGGGAGCTGTTTTTT.